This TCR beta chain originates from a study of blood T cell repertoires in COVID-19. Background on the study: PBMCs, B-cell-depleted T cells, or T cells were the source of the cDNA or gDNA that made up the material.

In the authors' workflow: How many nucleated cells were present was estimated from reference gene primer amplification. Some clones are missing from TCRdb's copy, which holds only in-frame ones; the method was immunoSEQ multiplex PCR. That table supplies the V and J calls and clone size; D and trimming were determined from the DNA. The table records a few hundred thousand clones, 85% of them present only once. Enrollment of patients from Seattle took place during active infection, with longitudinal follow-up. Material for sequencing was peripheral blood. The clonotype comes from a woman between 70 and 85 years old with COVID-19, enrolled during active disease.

The CDR3 is CASSSQGISLNTEAFF. The CDR3 DNA is TGTGCCAGCAGCTCTCAGGGGATCTCACTGAACACTGAAGCTTTCTTT. This chain joins TRBV7-8 and TRBJ1-1; weak D call: TRBD1 (6 bases). The CDR3 contains 16 residues. The V gene's germline CDR1 is SGHVS and CDR2 FQNEAQ. Trimming pared 4 bases from V and 0 bases from J, leaving 15 bases between.